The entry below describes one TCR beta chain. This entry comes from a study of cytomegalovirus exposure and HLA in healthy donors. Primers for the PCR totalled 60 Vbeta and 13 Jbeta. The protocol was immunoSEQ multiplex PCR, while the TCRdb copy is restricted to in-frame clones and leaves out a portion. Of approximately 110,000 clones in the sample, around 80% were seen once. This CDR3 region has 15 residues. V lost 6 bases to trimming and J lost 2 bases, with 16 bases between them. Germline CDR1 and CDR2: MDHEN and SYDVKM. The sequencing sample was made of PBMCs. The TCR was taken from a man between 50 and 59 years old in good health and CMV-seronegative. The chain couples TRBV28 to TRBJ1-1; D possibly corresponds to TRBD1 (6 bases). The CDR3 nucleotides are TGTGCCAGCAGCCCCCCGGCAGGGGCCAACACTGAAGCTTTCTTT. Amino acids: CASSPPAGANTEAFF.